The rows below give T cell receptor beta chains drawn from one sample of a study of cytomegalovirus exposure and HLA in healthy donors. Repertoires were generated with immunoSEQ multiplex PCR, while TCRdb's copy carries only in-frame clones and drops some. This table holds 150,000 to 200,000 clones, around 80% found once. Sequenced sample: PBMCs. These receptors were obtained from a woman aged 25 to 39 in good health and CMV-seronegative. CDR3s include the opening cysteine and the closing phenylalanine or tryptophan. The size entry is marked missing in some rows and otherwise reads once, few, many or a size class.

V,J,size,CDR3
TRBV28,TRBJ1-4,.,CASSLRRVGEKLFF
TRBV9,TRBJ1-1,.,CASSPDRGGTEAFF
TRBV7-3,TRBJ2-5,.,CASSLAGGGETQYF
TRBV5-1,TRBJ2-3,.,CASSLETATHTQYF
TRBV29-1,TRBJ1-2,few,CSVPGVTSGYTF
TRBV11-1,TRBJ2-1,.,CASSRGLAGVNEQFF
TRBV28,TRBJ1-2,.,CASSSQGRGGYTF
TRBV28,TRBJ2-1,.,CVAAGGTYNEQFF
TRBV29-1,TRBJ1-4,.,CSVEGTGANEKLFF
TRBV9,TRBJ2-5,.,CASSQLTTRRETQYF
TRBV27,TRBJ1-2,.,CASSLKGASYGYTF
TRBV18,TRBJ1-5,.,CASSPRDRGGQPQHF
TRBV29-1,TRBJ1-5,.,CSVEESLYSNQPQHF
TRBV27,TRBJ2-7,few,CASSLSGATSTYEQYF
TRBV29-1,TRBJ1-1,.,CSVEGGDTEAFF
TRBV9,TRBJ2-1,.,CASSVASPSGRAPGSYNEQFF
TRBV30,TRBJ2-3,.,CAWSRSGTDTQYF
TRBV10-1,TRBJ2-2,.,CASSLAGRSGELFF
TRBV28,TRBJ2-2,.,CASSLYPVNGELFF
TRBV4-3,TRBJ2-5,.,CASSPFIPGQATQETQYF
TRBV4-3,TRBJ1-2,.,CASSPSRGTAPSAIYGYTF
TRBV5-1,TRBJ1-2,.,CASSLYGASGYGYTF
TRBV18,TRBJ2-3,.,CASSPTGGGSTDTQYF
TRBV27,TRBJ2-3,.,CASSPKPPGSGRADTQYF
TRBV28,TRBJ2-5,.,CASSGGETQYF
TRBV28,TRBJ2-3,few,CASRRGTNADTQYF
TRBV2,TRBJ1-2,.,CASRGTGVDYGYTF
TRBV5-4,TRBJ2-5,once,CASSTSTEEAETQYF
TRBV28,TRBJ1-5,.,CASSRPRESQPQHF
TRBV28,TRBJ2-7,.,CASIRSGSYEQYF
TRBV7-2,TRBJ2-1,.,CASNRDRVGNEQFF
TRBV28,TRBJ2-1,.,CASTKTGTYYNEQFF
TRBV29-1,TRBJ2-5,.,CSVRPRVVETQYF
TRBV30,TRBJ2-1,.,CAWSLSGGSTYNEQFF
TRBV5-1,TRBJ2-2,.,CASSFTRGTSGGAGTGELFF
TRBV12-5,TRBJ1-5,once,CASGLRDRAKSNQPQHF
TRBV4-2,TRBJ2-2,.,CASSQEGLGTGELFF
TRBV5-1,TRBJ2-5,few,CASKFLPGQQETQYF
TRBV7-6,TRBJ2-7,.,CASSLELAGYYEQYF
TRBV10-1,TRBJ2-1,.,CASSHREGLSTNEQFF
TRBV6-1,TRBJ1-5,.,CASRENRGNQPQHF
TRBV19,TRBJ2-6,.,CASRRAKANVLTF